This is a list of T cell receptor beta chains from one sample in a study of T cell changes during pregnancy in multiple sclerosis. Assay: immunoSEQ multiplex PCR; the TCRdb copy retains only in-frame clones and omits some. Of around 100,000 clones in the sample, around 92% were seen once. The starting material was peripheral blood, obtained after pregnancy. The origin of the receptors is a female donor with multiple sclerosis, enrolled in a pregnancy study. The CDR3 runs from the conserved cysteine through the conserved F or W. A D gene is named only where the DNA matches it firmly. Size is omitted from some rows. Given values are once, few, many or a class for expanded clones.

d_call	v_call	clone_size	j_call	cdr3_length	cdr3_aa	cdr3_nt
-	TRBV7-9	-	TRBJ1-6	17	CASSPTDGPSYYSPLHF	TGTGCCAGCAGCCCAACGGACGGACCTAGCTATTATTCACCCCTCCACTTT
-	TRBV18	-	TRBJ2-3	14	CASSPRIRADTQYF	TGTGCCAGCTCACCGAGGATCCGGGCAGATACGCAGTATTTT
TRBD1	TRBV4-3	-	TRBJ2-1	15	CASSQPGQGLNEQFF	TGCGCCAGCAGCCAACCGGGACAGGGACTCAATGAGCAGTTCTTC
-	TRBV9	once	TRBJ1-1	14	CASSLGQRNTEAFF	TGTGCCAGCAGCCTCGGACAGAGGAACACTGAAGCTTTCTTT
-	TRBV7-3	-	TRBJ2-3	14	CASSQTQSTDTQYF	TGTGCCAGCAGCCAGACACAAAGCACAGATACGCAGTATTTT
TRBD1	TRBV6-5	-	TRBJ2-7	14	CASRTQGSSYEQYF	TGTGCCAGCAGGACACAGGGGAGCTCCTACGAGCAGTACTTC
TRBD2	TRBV7-6	once	TRBJ2-1	14	CAVRSGGPYNEQFF	TGTGCCGTCCGGTCGGGGGGGCCCTACAATGAGCAGTTCTTC
TRBD1	TRBV5-4	-	TRBJ1-6	14	CASSPRDRDSPLHF	TGTGCCAGCAGCCCTCGGGACAGGGATTCACCCCTCCACTTT
-	TRBV9	once	TRBJ1-3	18	CASSVALNTGSLGNTIYF	TGTGCCAGCAGCGTAGCTTTAAACACGGGAAGCCTTGGAAACACCATATATTTT
TRBD1	TRBV7-3	-	TRBJ2-1	13	CASRGQGNNEQFF	TGTGCCAGCCGTGGACAGGGAAACAATGAGCAGTTCTTC
-	TRBV7-9	few	TRBJ2-1	15	CASSPSGRGTNEQFF	TGTGCCAGCAGCCCCTCCGGTAGGGGGACCAATGAGCAGTTCTTC
TRBD2	TRBV7-3	once	TRBJ2-1	14	CASSILAVGDEQFF	TGTGCCAGCAGCATACTAGCGGTTGGAGATGAGCAGTTCTTC
TRBD2	TRBV19	once	TRBJ2-1	15	CASSRTSGRDNEQFF	TGTGCCAGTAGTAGGACTAGCGGGAGGGACAATGAGCAGTTCTTC
TRBD1	TRBV5-1	-	TRBJ2-1	16	CASSFDLGTGTNEQFF	TGCGCCAGCAGCTTCGACCTGGGGACAGGAACCAATGAGCAGTTCTTC
TRBD1	TRBV5-6	-	TRBJ1-2	14	CASSLGTGSRGYTF	TGTGCCAGCAGCTTGGGGACAGGGTCCCGCGGCTACACCTTC